The T cell receptor beta chain described here comes from a study of yellow fever vaccine responses in identical twins. Study observations and caveats: Each twin's T cell response to the vaccine was reported to look partly convergent and partly personalized.

MiXCR, applied by TCRdb to the RT-PCR reads, yields one record per CDR3 protein. Of about 14,000 distinct CDR3 sequences in the sample, less than 85% were seen once. As to this clonotype: No antigen is known for it.

CDR3 length equals 14 residues. Per germline, CDR1 LNHDA and CDR2 SQIVND (reference sequence). Trimming removed 5 bases at V and 4 bases at J, with 12 bases between. This rearrangement joins TRBV19 to TRBJ1-5; possibly TRBD1 for D (6 bases). This clonotype was sampled from a woman under 30 who received the yellow fever vaccine. The sample in question was T cells from blood (PBMCs), unsorted or a sorted subset (not recorded which), obtained before or after yellow fever vaccination (not recorded which). The DNA for the CDR3 is TGTGCCAGTAGTTCGGGACAAAGTAATCAGCCCCAGCATTTT. Its protein product is CASSSGQSNQPQHF.